This TCR beta chain derives from a study of early T cells in non-severe SARS-CoV-2 infection. The CDR3 loop spans 14 amino acids. The V and J ends lost 7 bases and 2 bases respectively, with 17 bases between them. Germline CDR1 and CDR2: DFQATT and SNEGSKA (reference sequence). MiXCR, applied by TCRdb to the 5' RACE reads, yields one record per CDR3 protein. The sample has around 57,000 distinct CDR3 sequences, 10% to 14% seen once; the top ten hold approximately 1.7%. This clonotype was detected ten times or more. Material: whole blood. The chain recombines TRBV20-1 with TRBJ2-5; D possibly corresponds to TRBD1 (6 bases). The origin of this receptor is an adult who was a healthcare worker with PCR-confirmed SARS-CoV-2 infection or an uninfected control (not recorded which). In nucleotides, the CDR3 is TGCAGTGTTCTAAAAACGCAGGGGCAAGAGACCCAGTACTTC. As protein: CSVLKTQGQETQYF.